What follows is one T cell receptor (beta chain) and its context. What it binds is not known. Donors likely had unrecorded immune exposures despite being nominally healthy when sampled. The record originates from a study of cytomegalovirus exposure and HLA in healthy donors. Study-wide results and caveats: Some V segments, including TRBV6-2 and TRBV6-3, were excluded as indistinguishable.

PCR used 60 Vbeta primers and 13 Jbeta primers. Using immunoSEQ multiplex PCR, the repertoire was profiled, and TCRdb retains in-frame clones only, with some absent. The data show about 140,000 clones, approximately 80% seen once. The CDR3 runs to 16 residues. J lost 2 bases, V lost 0 bases, and 3 bases had no gene match. Germline values: CDR1 KGHSH, CDR2 LQKENI. The specimen was PBMCs. The sequence derives from a man aged 50 or older in good health and CMV-seronegative. The chain combines TRBV18 with TRBJ2-1; 8 bases agree with TRBD2. CDR3 in amino acids: CASSPPTSGAYNEQFF. In nucleotides, the CDR3 is TGTGCCAGCTCACCACCCACTAGCGGAGCCTACAATGAGCAGTTCTTC. Supplemented by reference TRBV18 and TRBJ2-1, the full variable domain reads NAGVMQNPRHLVRRRGQEARLRCSPMKGHSHVYWYRQLPEEGLKFMVYLQKENIIDESGMPKERFSAEFPKEGPSILRIQQVVRGDSAAYFCASSPPTSGAYNEQFFGPGTRLTVL.